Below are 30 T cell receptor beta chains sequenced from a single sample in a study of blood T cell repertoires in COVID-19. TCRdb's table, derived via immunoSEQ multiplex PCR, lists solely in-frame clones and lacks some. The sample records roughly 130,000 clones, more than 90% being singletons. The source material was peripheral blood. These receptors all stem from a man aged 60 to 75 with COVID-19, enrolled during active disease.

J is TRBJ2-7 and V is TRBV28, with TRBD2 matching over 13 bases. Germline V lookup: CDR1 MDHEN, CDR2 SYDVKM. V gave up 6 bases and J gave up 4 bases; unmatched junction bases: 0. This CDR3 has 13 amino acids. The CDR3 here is CASRLAGGYEQYF. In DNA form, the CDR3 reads TGTGCCAGCAGACTAGCGGGAGGGTACGAGCAGTACTTC.

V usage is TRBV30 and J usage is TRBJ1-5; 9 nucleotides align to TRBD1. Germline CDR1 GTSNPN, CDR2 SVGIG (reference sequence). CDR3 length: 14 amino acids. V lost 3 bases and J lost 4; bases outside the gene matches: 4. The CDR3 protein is CAWSKGTGNQPQHF. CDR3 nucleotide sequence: TGTGCCTGGAGCAAGGGGACAGGGAATCAGCCCCAGCATTTT.

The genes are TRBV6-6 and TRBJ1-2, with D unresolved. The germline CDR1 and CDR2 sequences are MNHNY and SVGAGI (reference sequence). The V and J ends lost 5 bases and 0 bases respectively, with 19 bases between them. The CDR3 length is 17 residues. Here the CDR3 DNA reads TGTGCCAGCAGTCTACGGGGAGGGTATGAGGCTAACTATGGCTACACCTTC. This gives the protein CASSLRGGYEANYGYTF.

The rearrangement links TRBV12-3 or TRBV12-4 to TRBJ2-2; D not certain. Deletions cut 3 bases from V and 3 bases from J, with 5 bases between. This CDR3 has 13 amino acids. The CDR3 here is CASSLRDTGELFF. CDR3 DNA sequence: TGTGCCAGCAGTTTGCGAGACACCGGGGAGCTGTTTTTT.

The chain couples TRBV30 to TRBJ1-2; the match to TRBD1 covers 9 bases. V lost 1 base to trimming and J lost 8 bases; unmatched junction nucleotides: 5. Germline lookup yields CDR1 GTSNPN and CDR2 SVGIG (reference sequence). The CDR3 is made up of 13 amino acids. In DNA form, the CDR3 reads TGTGCCTGGAGTGCGGGACAGGGAGGCGGCTACACCTTC. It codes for CAWSAGQGGGYTF.

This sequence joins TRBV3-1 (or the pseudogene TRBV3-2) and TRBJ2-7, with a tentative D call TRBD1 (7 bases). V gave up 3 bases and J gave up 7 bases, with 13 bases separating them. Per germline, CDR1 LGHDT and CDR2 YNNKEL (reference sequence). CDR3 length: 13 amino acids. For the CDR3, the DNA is TGTGCCAGCAGCCACAGCAGGGGGAGGGAGCAGTACTTC. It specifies CASSHSRGREQYF.

The CDR3 nucleotides read TGTGCCAGCAGCCAAGTACCGACTAGTTTCAGGCATGAGCAGTTCTTC. The encoded protein is CASSQVPTSFRHEQFF. This chain joins TRBV3-1 (or the pseudogene TRBV3-2) and TRBJ2-1; D is possibly TRBD2 (6 bases). Germline V gene sequence: CDR1 LGHDT, CDR2 YNNKEL (reference sequence). Trimming removed 1 base from V and 8 bases from J, with 18 bases in between. This CDR3 spans 16 amino acids.

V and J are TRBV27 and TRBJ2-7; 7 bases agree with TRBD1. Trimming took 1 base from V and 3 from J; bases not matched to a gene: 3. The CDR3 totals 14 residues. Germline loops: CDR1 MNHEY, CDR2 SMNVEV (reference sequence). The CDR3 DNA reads TGTGCCAGCAGTTTATTTCGGGACAGCTACGAGCAGTACTTC. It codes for CASSLFRDSYEQYF.

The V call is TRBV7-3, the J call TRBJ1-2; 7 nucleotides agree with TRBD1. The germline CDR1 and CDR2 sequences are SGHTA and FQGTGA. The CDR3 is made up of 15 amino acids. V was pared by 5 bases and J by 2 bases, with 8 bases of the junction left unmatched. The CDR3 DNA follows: TGTGCCAGCAGCCCCCGACAGGGTTCCAACTATGGCTACACCTTC. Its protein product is CASSPRQGSNYGYTF.

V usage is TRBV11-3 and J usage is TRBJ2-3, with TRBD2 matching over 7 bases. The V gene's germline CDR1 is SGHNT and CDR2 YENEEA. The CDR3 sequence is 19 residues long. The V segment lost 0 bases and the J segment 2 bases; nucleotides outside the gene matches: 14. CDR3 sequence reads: CASSLERASGTGVTDTQYF. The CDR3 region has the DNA TGTGCCAGCAGCTTAGAACGGGCGAGCGGGACCGGGGTCACAGATACGCAGTATTTT.

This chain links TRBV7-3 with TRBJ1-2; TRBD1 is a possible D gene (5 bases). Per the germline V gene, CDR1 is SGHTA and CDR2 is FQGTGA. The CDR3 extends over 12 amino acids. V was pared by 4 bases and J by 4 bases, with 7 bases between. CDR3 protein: CASSSGGYGYTF. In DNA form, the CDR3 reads TGTGCCAGCAGCTCCGGGGGCTATGGCTACACCTTC.

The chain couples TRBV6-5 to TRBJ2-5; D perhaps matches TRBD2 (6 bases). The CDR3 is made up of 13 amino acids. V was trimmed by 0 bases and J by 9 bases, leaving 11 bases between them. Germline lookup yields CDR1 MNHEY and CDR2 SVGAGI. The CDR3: CASSYSGGLAQYF. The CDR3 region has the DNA TGTGCCAGCAGTTACTCGGGGGGACTGGCCCAGTACTTC.

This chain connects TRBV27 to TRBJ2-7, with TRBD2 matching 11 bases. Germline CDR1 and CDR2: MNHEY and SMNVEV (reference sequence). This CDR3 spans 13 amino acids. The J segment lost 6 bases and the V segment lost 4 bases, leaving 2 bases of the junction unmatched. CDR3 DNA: TGTGCCAGCAGTTCAGGACTAGCGGGCGAGCAGTACTTC. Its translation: CASSSGLAGEQYF.

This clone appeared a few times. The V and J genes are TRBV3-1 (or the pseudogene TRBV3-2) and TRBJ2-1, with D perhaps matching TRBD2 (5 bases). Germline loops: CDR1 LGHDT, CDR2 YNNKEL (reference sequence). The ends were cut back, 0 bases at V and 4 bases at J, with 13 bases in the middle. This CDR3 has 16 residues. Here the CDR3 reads CASSQDRIASYNEQFF. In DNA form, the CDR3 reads TGTGCCAGCAGCCAAGATAGGATAGCGTCGTACAATGAGCAGTTCTTC.

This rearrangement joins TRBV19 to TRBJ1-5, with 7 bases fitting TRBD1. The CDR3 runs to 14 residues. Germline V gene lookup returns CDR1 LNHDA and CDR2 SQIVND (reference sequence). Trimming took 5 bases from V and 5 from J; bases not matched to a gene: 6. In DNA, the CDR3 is TGTGCCAGTAGTTGGGACAGTCGGGATCAGCCCCAGCATTTT. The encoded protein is CASSWDSRDQPQHF.

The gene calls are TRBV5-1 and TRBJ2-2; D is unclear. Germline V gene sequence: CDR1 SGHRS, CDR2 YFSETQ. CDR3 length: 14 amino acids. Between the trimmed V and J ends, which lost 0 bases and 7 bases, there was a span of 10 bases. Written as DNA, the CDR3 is TGCGCCAGCAGCTTGGGACCCGGAGACGGGGAGCTGTTTTTT. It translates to CASSLGPGDGELFF.

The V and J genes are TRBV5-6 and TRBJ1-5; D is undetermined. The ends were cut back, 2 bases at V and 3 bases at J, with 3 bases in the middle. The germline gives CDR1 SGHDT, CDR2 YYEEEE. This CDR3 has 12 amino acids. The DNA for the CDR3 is TGTGCCAGCAGCTTTCTCAATCAGCCCCAGCATTTT. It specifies CASSFLNQPQHF.

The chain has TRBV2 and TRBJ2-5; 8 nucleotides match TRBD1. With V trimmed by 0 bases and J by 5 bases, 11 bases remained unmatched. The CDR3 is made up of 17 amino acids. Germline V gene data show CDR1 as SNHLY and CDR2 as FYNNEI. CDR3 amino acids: CASSEALRAGGWETQYF. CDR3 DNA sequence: TGTGCCAGCAGTGAAGCGCTTCGGGCAGGGGGCTGGGAGACCCAGTACTTC. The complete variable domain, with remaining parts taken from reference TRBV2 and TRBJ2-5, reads EPEVTQTPSHQVTQMGQEVILRCVPISNHLYFYWYRQILGQKVEFLVSFYNNEISEKSEIFDDQFSVERPDGSNFTLKIRSTKLEDSAMYFCASSEALRAGGWETQYFGPGTRLLVL.

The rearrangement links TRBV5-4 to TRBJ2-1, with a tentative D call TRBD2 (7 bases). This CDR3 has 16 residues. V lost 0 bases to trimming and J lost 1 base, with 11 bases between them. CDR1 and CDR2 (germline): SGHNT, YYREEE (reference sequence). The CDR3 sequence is CASSLGGGGSYNEQFF. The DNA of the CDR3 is TGTGCCAGCAGCTTGGGGGGAGGGGGTTCCTACAATGAGCAGTTCTTC.

CDR3 bases: TGTGCCAGCAGCCTGGGACACCTCACCGGGGAGCTGTTTTTT. Translated, it gives CASSLGHLTGELFF. This chain joins TRBV3-1 (or the pseudogene TRBV3-2) and TRBJ2-2, with a weak D call TRBD1 (6 bases). Per the germline V gene, CDR1 is LGHDT and CDR2 is YNNKEL (reference sequence). The CDR3 runs 14 residues. V lost 4 bases and J lost 4, with 10 bases in between.

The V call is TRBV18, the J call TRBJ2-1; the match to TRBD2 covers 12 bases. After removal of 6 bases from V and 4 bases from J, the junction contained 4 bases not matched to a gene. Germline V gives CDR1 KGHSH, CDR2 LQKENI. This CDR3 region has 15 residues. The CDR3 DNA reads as TGTGCCAGCTCGTCCGGGACTAGCGGGTACAATGAGCAGTTCTTC. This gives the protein CASSSGTSGYNEQFF.

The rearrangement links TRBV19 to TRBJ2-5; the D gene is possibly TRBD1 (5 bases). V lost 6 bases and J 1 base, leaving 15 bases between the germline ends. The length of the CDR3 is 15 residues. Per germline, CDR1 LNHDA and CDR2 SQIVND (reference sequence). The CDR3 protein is CASSGTSGFQETQYF. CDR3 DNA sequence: TGTGCCAGTAGCGGAACCTCAGGGTTCCAAGAGACCCAGTACTTC.

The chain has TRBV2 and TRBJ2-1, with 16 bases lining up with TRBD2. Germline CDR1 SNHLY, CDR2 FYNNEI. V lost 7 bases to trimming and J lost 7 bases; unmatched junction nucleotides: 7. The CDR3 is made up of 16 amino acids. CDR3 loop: CASIRGLAGGRNEQFF. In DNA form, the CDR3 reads TGTGCCAGCATCCGGGGACTAGCGGGAGGGCGAAATGAGCAGTTCTTC. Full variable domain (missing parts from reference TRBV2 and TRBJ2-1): EPEVTQTPSHQVTQMGQEVILRCVPISNHLYFYWYRQILGQKVEFLVSFYNNEISEKSEIFDDQFSVERPDGSNFTLKIRSTKLEDSAMYFCASIRGLAGGRNEQFFGPGTRLTVL.

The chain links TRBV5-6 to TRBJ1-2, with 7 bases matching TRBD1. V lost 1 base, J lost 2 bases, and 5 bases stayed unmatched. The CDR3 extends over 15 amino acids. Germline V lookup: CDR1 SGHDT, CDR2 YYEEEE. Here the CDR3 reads CASSLLDRVNYGYTF. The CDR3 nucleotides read TGTGCCAGCAGCTTGCTCGACAGGGTGAACTATGGCTACACCTTC.

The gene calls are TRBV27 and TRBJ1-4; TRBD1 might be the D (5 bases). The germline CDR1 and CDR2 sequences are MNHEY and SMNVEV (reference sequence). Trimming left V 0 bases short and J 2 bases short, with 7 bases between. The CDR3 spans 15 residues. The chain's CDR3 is CASSLSWGTNEKLFF. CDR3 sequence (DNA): TGTGCCAGCAGTTTATCGTGGGGCACTAATGAAAAACTGTTTTTT.

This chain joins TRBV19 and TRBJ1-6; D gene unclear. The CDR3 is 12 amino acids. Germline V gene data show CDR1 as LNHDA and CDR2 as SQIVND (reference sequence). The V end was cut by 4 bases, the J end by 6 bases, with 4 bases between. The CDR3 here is CASSTINSPLHF. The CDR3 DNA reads TGTGCCAGTAGTACAATTAATTCACCCCTCCACTTT. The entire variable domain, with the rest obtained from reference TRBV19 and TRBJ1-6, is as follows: DGGITQSPKYLFRKEGQNVTLSCEQNLNHDAMYWYRQDPGQGLRLIYYSQIVNDFQKGDIAEGYSVSREKKESFPLTVTSAQKNPTAFYLCASSTINSPLHFGNGTRLTVT.

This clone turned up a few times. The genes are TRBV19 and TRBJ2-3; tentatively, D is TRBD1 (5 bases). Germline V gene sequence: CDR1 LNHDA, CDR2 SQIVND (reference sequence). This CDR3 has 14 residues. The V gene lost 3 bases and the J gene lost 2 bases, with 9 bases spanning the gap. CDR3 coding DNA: TGTGCCAGTAGTATGGCTGGGGCCACAGATACGCAGTATTTT. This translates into CASSMAGATDTQYF.

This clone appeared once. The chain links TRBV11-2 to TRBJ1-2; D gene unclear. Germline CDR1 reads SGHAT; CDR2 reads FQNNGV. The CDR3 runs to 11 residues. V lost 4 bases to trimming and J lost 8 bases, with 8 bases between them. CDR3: CASSYGGGYTF. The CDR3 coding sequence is TGTGCCAGCAGCTATGGCGGGGGCTACACCTTC.

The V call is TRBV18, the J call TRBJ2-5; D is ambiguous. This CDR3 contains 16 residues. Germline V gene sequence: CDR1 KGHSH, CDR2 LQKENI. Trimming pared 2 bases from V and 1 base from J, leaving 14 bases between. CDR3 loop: CASSPNSGWVQETQYF. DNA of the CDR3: TGTGCCAGCTCACCAAACTCCGGGTGGGTCCAAGAGACCCAGTACTTC.

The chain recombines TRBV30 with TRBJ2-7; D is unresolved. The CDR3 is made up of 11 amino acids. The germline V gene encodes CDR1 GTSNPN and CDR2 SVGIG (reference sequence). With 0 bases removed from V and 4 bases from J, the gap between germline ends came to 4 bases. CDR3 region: CAWSVSYEQYF. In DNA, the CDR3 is TGTGCCTGGAGTGTATCGTACGAGCAGTACTTC.